This entry lists 27 T cell receptor beta chains sequenced from one sample in a study of T cells in Graves' hyperthyroidism and ophthalmopathy. Using RNA transcripts as the source, TCR beta CDR3 regions were amplified. In the first-round RT-PCR of the TCR CDR3, the HTBI primer set was used. MiXCR, applied by TCRdb to the multiplex PCR reads, yields one record per CDR3 protein. Of a few hundred thousand distinct CDR3 sequences detected, approximately 18% appear once; the ten largest clones hold roughly 39%. Sequenced material: blood. Receptors were obtained from a man over 45 with Graves' ophthalmopathy.

This clonotype was counted a few times. The J gene is TRBJ2-7, the V gene TRBV5-1, with D hard to call. Trimming stripped 0 bases from V and 0 bases from J, with 7 bases between. Looked up from germline, CDR1 is SGHRS and CDR2 is YFSETQ. The CDR3 sequence is 14 residues long. The CDR3: CASSLDQSSYEQYF. CDR3 nucleotide sequence: TGCGCCAGCAGCTTGGATCAGAGCTCCTACGAGCAGTACTTC.

This clonotype was picked up many times. The genes are TRBV7-6 and TRBJ2-5; D may be TRBD2 (6 bases). Germline-derived CDR1 and CDR2 are SGHVS and FNYEAQ. The CDR3 spans 13 residues. V shed 1 base and J shed 4 bases, with 7 bases lying between them. CDR3 protein: CASSLVGRETQYF. CDR3 coding DNA: TGTGCCAGCAGCTTAGTCGGGAGAGAGACCCAGTACTTC. Together with reference TRBV7-6 and TRBJ2-5, the CDR3 gives the full variable domain: GAGVSQSPRYKVTKRGQDVALRCDPISGHVSLYWYRQALGQGPEFLTYFNYEAQQDKSGLPNDRFSAERPEGSISTLTIQRTEQRDSAMYRCASSLVGRETQYFGPGTRLLVL.

This chain joins TRBV15 and TRBJ2-7, with no clear D. The V end lost 5 bases, the J end lost 2 bases, and 19 bases lay between the germline ends. Germline CDR1 reads LNHNV; CDR2 reads YYDKDF (reference sequence). This CDR3 region has 16 residues. The CDR3 here is CATSWNWGDEPYEQYF. DNA for the CDR3: TGTGCCACCAGCTGGAATTGGGGTGATGAACCCTACGAGCAGTACTTC.

This clonotype was recorded at least ten times. The V gene is TRBV20-1, the J gene TRBJ2-5; D is uncertain. Trimming removed 0 bases from V and 7 bases from J, with 12 bases in between. The CDR3 is made up of 13 amino acids. CDR1 and CDR2 (germline): DFQATT, SNEGSKA (reference sequence). The DNA of the CDR3 is TGCAGTGCTAGAGATACCCTCTCGGGGACCCAGTACTTC. Translated, it gives CSARDTLSGTQYF.

Only a few counts were recorded for this clonotype. The rearrangement links TRBV6-1 to TRBJ2-7, with a weak D call TRBD1 (6 bases). CDR1 and CDR2 (germline): MNHNS, SASEGT. The V end lost 5 bases, the J end lost 0 bases, and 20 bases lay between the germline ends. This CDR3 comprises 17 residues. CDR3 protein: CASSRAGAPLFSYEQYF. In DNA form, the CDR3 reads TGTGCCAGCAGTCGGGCAGGGGCACCCCTGTTCTCCTACGAGCAGTACTTC.

The table lists this clonotype with many counts. In nucleotides, the CDR3 is TGTGCCAGCAACACCGGGGTTTATAATCAGCCCCAGCATTTT. The encoded protein is CASNTGVYNQPQHF. V usage is TRBV12-3 or TRBV12-4 and J usage is TRBJ1-5; no reliable D call. V lost 7 bases to trimming and J lost 4 bases, with 14 bases between them. The CDR3 extends over 14 amino acids.

V and J are TRBV5-6 and TRBJ1-2; no reliable D call. Looked up from germline, CDR1 is SGHDT and CDR2 is YYEEEE. V was shortened by 0 bases and J by 0 bases, with 3 bases between the two germline ends. The CDR3 has 13 residues. For the CDR3, the DNA is TGTGCCAGCAGCTTGGCGCCTAACTATGGCTACACCTTC. It specifies CASSLAPNYGYTF.

This clonotype appeared many times. CDR3: CASSSRHLGELFF. The CDR3 nucleotides read TGTGCCAGCAGCTCACGACACCTCGGGGAGCTGTTTTTT. The chain carries TRBV11-2 and TRBJ2-2; the D is unclear. V gave up 4 bases and J gave up 7 bases, with 10 bases separating them. This CDR3 comprises 13 residues. Germline V lookup: CDR1 SGHAT, CDR2 FQNNGV. Based on the CDR3 plus reference TRBV11-2 and TRBJ2-2, the full variable domain is EAGVAQSPRYKIIEKRQSVAFWCNPISGHATLYWYQQILGQGPKLLIQFQNNGVVDDSQLPKDRFSAERLKGVDSTLKIQPAKLEDSAVYLCASSSRHLGELFFGEGSRLTVL.

This clonotype showed up many times. The rearrangement links TRBV5-1 to TRBJ2-1; 11 nucleotides line up with TRBD2. V dropped 0 bases and J dropped 2; count of bases not matched to a gene: 13. The CDR3 is 20 amino acids. Per the germline V gene, CDR1 is SGHRS and CDR2 is YFSETQ. CDR3 bases: TGCGCCAGCAGCTTGGCGGGCCCACTAGCGGGAGTCCGAGCCTACAATGAGCAGTTCTTC. As protein: CASSLAGPLAGVRAYNEQFF.

This clonotype was found a few times. Given the absence of the conserved phenylalanine or tryptophan at the CDR3 end, a read error is likely. The chain links TRBV24-1 to TRBJ2-1, with D perhaps matching TRBD1 or TRBD2 (6 bases each). V lost 4 bases, J lost 4 bases, and 19 bases lay in between. The germline gives CDR1 KGHDR, CDR2 SFDVKD. The CDR3 is 17 residues long. CDR3 in DNA: TGTGCCACCAGTGAACGGGGGCCGGGGCGGCTTTACAATGAGCAGTTCCTC. This codes for CATSERGPGRLYNEQFL.

This clonotype was recorded many times. J is TRBJ1-2 and V is TRBV24-1; 8 bases are a match to TRBD1. This CDR3 comprises 15 residues. Unmatched junction bases numbered 8, after V lost 6 bases and J lost 3 bases. Germline CDR1 is KGHDR and CDR2 is SFDVKD. DNA for the CDR3: TGTGCCACCAGTCCAACGGACAGGGCCGACTATGGCTACACCTTC. It translates to CATSPTDRADYGYTF.

The genes are TRBV5-1 and TRBJ1-1; TRBD1 agrees at 9 bases. Germline V gene data show CDR1 as SGHRS and CDR2 as YFSETQ. V was clipped by 2 bases and J by 5 bases; unmatched bases: 10. The CDR3 has 16 residues. The DNA for the CDR3 is TGCGCCAGCAGCTTATTCACAGGGGGCGCGCGGACTGAAGCTTTCTTT. It is translated as CASSLFTGGARTEAFF. Supplemented by reference TRBV5-1 and TRBJ1-1, the full variable domain reads KAGVTQTPRYLIKTRGQQVTLSCSPISGHRSVSWYQQTPGQGLQFLFEYFSETQRNKGNFPGRFSGRQFSNSRSEMNVSTLELGDSALYLCASSLFTGGARTEAFFGQGTRLTVV.

This clonotype was seen ten or more times. This rearrangement joins TRBV12-3 or TRBV12-4 to TRBJ1-1; D gene ambiguous. The V and J ends lost 3 bases and 3 bases respectively, with 5 bases between them. This CDR3 spans 12 amino acids. In DNA, the CDR3 is TGTGCCAGCAGTTTCCGGGACACTGAAGCTTTCTTT. As protein: CASSFRDTEAFF.

The rearrangement links TRBV9 to TRBJ1-6, with a possible D match to TRBD1 (6 bases). Trimming cost V 7 bases and J 6 bases, with 14 bases left between them. The germline V gene has CDR1 SGDLS and CDR2 YYNGEE. The CDR3 has 14 residues. CDR3 sequence reads: CASSRTDLNSPLHF. The CDR3 DNA sequence: TGTGCCAGCTCCCGGACAGACCTTAATTCACCCCTCCACTTT.

This clonotype occurred many times. V is TRBV5-1 and J is TRBJ2-7; D perhaps matches TRBD2 (7 bases). The CDR3 length is 14 residues. V shed 1 base and J shed 2 bases, with 10 bases lying between them. CDR1 and CDR2 (germline): SGHRS, YFSETQ. The CDR3 sequence is CASSLSGGPYEQYF. CDR3 DNA: TGCGCCAGCAGCTTGTCGGGGGGCCCCTACGAGCAGTACTTC. The whole variable domain, remainder taken from reference TRBV5-1 and TRBJ2-7, is KAGVTQTPRYLIKTRGQQVTLSCSPISGHRSVSWYQQTPGQGLQFLFEYFSETQRNKGNFPGRFSGRQFSNSRSEMNVSTLELGDSALYLCASSLSGGPYEQYFGPGTRLTVT.

This clonotype was seen at least ten times. V and J are TRBV20-1 and TRBJ1-2, with D tentatively TRBD1 (5 bases). Germline V gives CDR1 DFQATT, CDR2 SNEGSKA (reference sequence). V lost 0 bases and J lost 1, with 18 bases in between. This CDR3 comprises 17 residues. CDR3 sequence (DNA): TGCAGTGCTAGAGATTGGGTCTCGGACATCCGTAACTATGGCTACACCTTC. Its translation is CSARDWVSDIRNYGYTF.

There are a few counts of this clonotype. The V call is TRBV6-1, the J call TRBJ2-2; D call uncertain. This CDR3 region has 15 residues. Per the germline V gene, CDR1 is MNHNS and CDR2 is SASEGT. V was shortened by 7 bases and J by 6 bases, with 18 bases between the two germline ends. CDR3 sequence: CASKPLGHLAGELFF. DNA of the CDR3: TGTGCCAGCAAACCCTTGGGCCACCTGGCCGGGGAGCTGTTTTTT.

This clonotype has at least ten counts. V usage is TRBV3-1 and J usage is TRBJ2-2, with TRBD1 matching 8 bases. The CDR3 runs 14 residues. Germline V gene data show CDR1 as LGHDT and CDR2 as YNNKEL (reference sequence). V trimming: 3 bases; J trimming: 6 bases; junction bases outside the gene matches: 3. This CDR3 reads CASSHGQGPGELFF. The CDR3 DNA sequence: TGTGCCAGCAGCCACGGACAGGGTCCCGGGGAGCTGTTTTTT.

This clonotype was seen at least ten times. The rearrangement links TRBV11-2 to TRBJ2-1; 14 nucleotides match TRBD2. Germline V lookup: CDR1 SGHAT, CDR2 FQNNGV. Losses at the gene ends were 3 bases for V and 5 bases for J; bases not matched to a gene: 0. The CDR3 has 15 residues. The CDR3 DNA reads TGTGCCAGCAGCTTGACTAGCGGGAGGGACAATGAGCAGTTCTTC. This encodes CASSLTSGRDNEQFF.

The chain uses TRBV10-3 and TRBJ1-2, with TRBD1 identical over 10 bases. The J segment lost 3 bases and the V segment lost 2 bases, leaving 15 bases of the junction unmatched. This CDR3 is 19 amino acids long. Germline V lookup: CDR1 ENHRY, CDR2 SYGVKD. CDR3 amino acids: CAISERTGTGVIGHYGYTF. The CDR3 nucleotides read TGTGCCATCAGTGAGAGGACCGGGACAGGGGTAATTGGACACTATGGCTACACCTTC.

There are many counts of this clonotype. V gene TRBV12-3 or TRBV12-4 combines with J gene TRBJ2-7; 10 bases agree with TRBD2. Trimming took 5 bases from V and 1 from J; bases not matched to a gene: 14. There are 18 residues in the CDR3. The CDR3 loop is CASSLGRLIAGGSYEQYF. In DNA, the CDR3 is TGTGCCAGCAGTCTGGGCCGGTTGATAGCGGGAGGTTCCTACGAGCAGTACTTC.

The chain is built from TRBV20-1 and TRBJ2-3, with D perhaps TRBD2 (5 bases). The ends were cut back, 4 bases at V and 6 bases at J, with 17 bases in the middle. This CDR3 is built from 14 residues. CDR1 and CDR2 from the germline V gene are DFQATT and SNEGSKA (reference sequence). This CDR3 reads CSANVRAGRDTQYF. The CDR3 DNA sequence: TGCAGTGCTAATGTCCGGGCGGGCCGGGATACGCAGTATTTT.

About this clonotype: This sequence may be a read error, since a much larger clone differs from it by one base. In DNA, the CDR3 is TGTGCCAGCAGTTTTCCGCGGCAGAGAGGCTCCTACGAGCAGTACTTC. Protein: CASSFPRQRGSYEQYF. The genes are TRBV28 and TRBJ2-7; D gene uncertain. V lost 3 bases and J lost 0, with 15 bases in between. The CDR3 has 16 amino acids. Germline assignment: CDR1 MDHEN and CDR2 SYDVKM.

The chain links TRBV29-1 to TRBJ1-1; the match to TRBD1 covers 9 bases. The CDR3 loop spans 12 amino acids. Germline V gene lookup returns CDR1 SQVTM and CDR2 ANQGSEA. V lost 7 bases and J lost 6; bases outside the gene matches: 6. In DNA form, the CDR3 reads TGCAGCGCCGGGACAGGGTGGTCTGAAGCTTTCTTT. As protein: CSAGTGWSEAFF.

This chain links TRBV7-6 with TRBJ2-5; TRBD1 matches at 7 bases. Germline V gene sequence: CDR1 SGHVS, CDR2 FNYEAQ. The CDR3 sequence is 14 residues long. J gave up 3 bases and V 5 bases, and 6 bases lay outside the gene matches. The CDR3 coding sequence is TGTGCCAGCAGCACGAACAGGGGAAAAGAGACCCAGTACTTC. Residues: CASSTNRGKETQYF.

The chain employs TRBV7-9 and TRBJ2-5; 8 positions agree with TRBD2. Germline values: CDR1 SEHNR, CDR2 FQNEAQ (reference sequence). Losses at the gene ends were 6 bases for V and 5 bases for J; bases not matched to a gene: 8. This CDR3 has 14 amino acids. CDR3 nucleotides: TGTGCCAGCAGAACGGGACTAGTGGGGGAGACCCAGTACTTC. It translates to CASRTGLVGETQYF.

The chain combines TRBV5-4 with TRBJ2-1, with D possibly TRBD1 on 7 matching bases. The V end lost 4 bases, the J end lost 6 bases, and 20 bases lay between the germline ends. The CDR3 has 16 amino acids. Germline loops: CDR1 SGHNT, CDR2 YYREEE (reference sequence). The DNA of the CDR3 is TGTGCCAGCAGCAGATCTCAGGGGGGAAATACCAATGAGCAGTTCTTC. Translation: CASSRSQGGNTNEQFF.